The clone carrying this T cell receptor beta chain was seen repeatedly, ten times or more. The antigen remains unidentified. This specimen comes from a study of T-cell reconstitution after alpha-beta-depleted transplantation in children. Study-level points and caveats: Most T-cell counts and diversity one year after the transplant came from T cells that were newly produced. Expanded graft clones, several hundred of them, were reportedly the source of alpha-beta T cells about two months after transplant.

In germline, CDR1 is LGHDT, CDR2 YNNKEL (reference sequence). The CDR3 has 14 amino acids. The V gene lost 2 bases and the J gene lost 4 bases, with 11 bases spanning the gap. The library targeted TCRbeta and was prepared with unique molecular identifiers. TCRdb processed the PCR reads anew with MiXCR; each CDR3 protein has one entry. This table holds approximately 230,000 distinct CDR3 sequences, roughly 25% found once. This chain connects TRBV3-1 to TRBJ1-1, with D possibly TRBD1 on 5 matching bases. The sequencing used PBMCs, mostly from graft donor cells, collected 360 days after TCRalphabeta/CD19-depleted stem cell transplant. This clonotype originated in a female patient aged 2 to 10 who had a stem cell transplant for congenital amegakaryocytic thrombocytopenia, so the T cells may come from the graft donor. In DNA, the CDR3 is TGTGCCAGCAGCCAACAGGGTCGAGTCACTGAAGCTTTCTTT. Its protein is CASSQQGRVTEAFF.